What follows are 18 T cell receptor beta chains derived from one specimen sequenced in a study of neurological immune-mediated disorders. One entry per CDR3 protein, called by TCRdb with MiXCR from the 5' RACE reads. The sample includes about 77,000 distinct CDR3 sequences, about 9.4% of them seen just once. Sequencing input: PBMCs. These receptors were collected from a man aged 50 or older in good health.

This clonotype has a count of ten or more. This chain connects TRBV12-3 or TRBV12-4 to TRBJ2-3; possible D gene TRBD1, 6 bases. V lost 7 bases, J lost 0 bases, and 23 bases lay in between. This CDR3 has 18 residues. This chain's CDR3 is CASTLQGLLPPSTDTQYF. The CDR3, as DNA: TGTGCCAGCACCCTACAGGGATTACTTCCCCCTAGCACAGATACGCAGTATTTT.

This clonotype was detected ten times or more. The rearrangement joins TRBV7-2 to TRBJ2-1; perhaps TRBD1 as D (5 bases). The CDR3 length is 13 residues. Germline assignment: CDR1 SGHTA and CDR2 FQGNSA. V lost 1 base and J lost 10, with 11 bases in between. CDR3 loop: CASSLGFRGEQFF. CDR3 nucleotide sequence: TGTGCCAGCAGCTTAGGATTTAGGGGCGAGCAGTTCTTC.

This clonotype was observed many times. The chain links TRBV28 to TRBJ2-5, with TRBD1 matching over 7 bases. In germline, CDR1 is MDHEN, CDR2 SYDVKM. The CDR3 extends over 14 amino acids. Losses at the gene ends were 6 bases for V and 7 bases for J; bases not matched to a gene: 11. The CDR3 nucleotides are TGTGCCAGCAGAGCACAGGGGTTGATTGGGACCCAGTACTTC. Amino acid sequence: CASRAQGLIGTQYF.

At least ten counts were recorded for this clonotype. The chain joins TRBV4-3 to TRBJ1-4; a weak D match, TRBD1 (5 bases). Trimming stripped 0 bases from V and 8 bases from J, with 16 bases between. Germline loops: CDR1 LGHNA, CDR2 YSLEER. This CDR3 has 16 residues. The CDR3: CASSQEFRGRDEKLFF. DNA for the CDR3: TGCGCCAGCAGCCAAGAATTTCGGGGCAGGGACGAAAAACTGTTTTTT.

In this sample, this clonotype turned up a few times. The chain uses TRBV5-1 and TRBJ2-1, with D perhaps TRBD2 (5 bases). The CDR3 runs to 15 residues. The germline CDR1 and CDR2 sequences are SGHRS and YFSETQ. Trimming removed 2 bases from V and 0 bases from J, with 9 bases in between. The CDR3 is CASSLEGSSYNEQFF. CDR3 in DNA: TGCGCCAGCAGCTTAGAGGGCAGCTCCTACAATGAGCAGTTCTTC.

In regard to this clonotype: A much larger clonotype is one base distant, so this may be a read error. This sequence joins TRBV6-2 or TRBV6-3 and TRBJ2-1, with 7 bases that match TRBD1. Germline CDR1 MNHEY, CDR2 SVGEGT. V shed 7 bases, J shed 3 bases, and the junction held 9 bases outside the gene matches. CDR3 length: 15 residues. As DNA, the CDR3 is TGTGCCAGCACCCCGGGACAGTTTTTCTACAATGAGCAGTTCTTC. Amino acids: CASTPGQFFYNEQFF.

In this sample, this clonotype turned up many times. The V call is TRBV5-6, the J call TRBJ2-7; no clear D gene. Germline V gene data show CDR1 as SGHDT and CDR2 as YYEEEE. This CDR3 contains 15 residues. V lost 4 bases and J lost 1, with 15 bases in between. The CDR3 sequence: CASSLPRHRSYEQYF. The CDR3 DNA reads TGTGCCAGCAGCCTTCCCAGACACCGTTCCTACGAGCAGTACTTC.

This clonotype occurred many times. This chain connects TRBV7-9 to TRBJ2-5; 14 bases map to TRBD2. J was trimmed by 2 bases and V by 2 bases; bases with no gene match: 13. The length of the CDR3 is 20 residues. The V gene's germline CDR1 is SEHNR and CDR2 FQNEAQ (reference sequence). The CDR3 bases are TGTGCCAGCAGCTTAACTACGACTAGCGGGAGGGCCGGGAATCAAGAGACCCAGTACTTC. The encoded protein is CASSLTTTSGRAGNQETQYF.

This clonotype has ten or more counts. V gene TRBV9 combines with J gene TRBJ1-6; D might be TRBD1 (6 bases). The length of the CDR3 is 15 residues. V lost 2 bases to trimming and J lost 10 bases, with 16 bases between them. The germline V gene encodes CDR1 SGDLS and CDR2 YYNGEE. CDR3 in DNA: TGTGCCAGCAGCGTCGAAATAGGGGGGGGGTCACCCCTCCACTTT. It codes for CASSVEIGGGSPLHF.

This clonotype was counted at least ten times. CDR3 loop: CASSSRGGETQYF. CDR3 in DNA: TGTGCCAGCAGTAGCAGGGGAGGCGAGACCCAGTACTTC. V gene TRBV12-3 or TRBV12-4 combines with J gene TRBJ2-5; D tentatively reads TRBD1 or TRBD2 (6 bases each). V was clipped by 5 bases and J by 5 bases, with 12 bases between them. This CDR3 comprises 13 residues.

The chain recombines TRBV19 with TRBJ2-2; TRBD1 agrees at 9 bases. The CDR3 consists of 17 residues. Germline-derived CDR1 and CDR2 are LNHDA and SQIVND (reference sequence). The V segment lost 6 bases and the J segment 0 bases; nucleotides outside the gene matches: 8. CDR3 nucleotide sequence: TGTGCCAGTAGACAGGGGGCGATGCGACCGAACACCGGGGAGCTGTTTTTT. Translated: CASRQGAMRPNTGELFF.

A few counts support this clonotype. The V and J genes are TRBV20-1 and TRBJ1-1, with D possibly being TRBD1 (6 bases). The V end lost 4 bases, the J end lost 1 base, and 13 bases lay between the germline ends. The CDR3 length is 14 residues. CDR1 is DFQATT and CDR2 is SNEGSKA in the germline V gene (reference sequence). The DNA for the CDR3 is TGCAGTGCTACCTCTCCGGGACAGAACACTGAAGCTTTCTTT. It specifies CSATSPGQNTEAFF.

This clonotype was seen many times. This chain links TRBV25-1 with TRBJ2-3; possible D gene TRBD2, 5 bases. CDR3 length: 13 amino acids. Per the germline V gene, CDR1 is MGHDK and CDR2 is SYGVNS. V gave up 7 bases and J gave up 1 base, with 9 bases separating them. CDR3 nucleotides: TGTGCCAGCATGCCGCGGGGCACAGATACGCAGTATTTT. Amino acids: CASMPRGTDTQYF.

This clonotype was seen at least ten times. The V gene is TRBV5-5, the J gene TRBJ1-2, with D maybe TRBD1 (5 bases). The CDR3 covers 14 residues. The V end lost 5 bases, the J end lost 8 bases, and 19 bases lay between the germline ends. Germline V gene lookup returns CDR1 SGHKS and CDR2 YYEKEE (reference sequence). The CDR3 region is CASSLSPGLPGYTF. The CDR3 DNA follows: TGTGCCAGCAGTCTTAGTCCAGGGCTGCCGGGCTACACCTTC.

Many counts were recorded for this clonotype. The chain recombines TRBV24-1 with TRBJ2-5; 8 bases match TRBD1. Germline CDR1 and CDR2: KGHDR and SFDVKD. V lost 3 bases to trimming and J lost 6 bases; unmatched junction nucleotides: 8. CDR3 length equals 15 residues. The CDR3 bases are TGTGCCACCAGTGATCCCGGGACAGGCGGACAGACCCAGTACTTC. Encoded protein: CATSDPGTGGQTQYF.

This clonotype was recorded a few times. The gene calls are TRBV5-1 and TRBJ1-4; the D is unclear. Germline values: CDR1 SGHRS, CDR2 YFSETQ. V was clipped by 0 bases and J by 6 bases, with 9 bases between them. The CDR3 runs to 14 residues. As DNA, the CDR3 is TGCGCCAGCAGCTTGGGTCAGGTTGATGAAAAACTGTTTTTT. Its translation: CASSLGQVDEKLFF.

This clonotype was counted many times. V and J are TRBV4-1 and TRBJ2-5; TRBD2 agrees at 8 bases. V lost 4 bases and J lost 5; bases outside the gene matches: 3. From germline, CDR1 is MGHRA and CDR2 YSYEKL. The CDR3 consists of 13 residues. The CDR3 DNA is TGCGCCAGCAGCCTGGGACTAGTGGAGACCCAGTACTTC. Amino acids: CASSLGLVETQYF.

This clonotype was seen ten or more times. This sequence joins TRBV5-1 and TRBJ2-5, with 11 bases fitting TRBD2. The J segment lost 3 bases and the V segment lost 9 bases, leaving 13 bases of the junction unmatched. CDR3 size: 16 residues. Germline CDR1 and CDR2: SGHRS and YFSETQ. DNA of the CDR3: TGCGCCACCTCGAACGGACTAGCGGGCCACGAAGAGACCCAGTACTTC. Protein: CATSNGLAGHEETQYF.